The present T cell receptor beta chain was sequenced within a study of spatial heterogeneity in lung cancer. Study summary: Each time, sequencing found more beta-chain sequences than alpha-chain sequences. Findings of the study overall: Ubiquitous expanded tumor TCRs appeared in blood more at resection than follow-up.

CDR3 size: 13 residues. Trimming removed 3 bases from V and 7 bases from J; junction bases left unmatched: 4. Germline loops: CDR1 SGHTA, CDR2 FQGNSA. A unique molecular identifier was carried by every single TCR cDNA molecule. TCRdb reprocessed the 5' RACE reads with MiXCR, giving one entry per CDR3 protein. The data hold just under 45,000 distinct CDR3 sequences, with 20% to 25% observed a single time. The time point denotes: blood at routine non-recurrence follow-up after resection. This clonotype appeared many times. Its antigen remains unknown. The source of this sequence is a female donor with early-stage non-small cell lung cancer. The sequenced sample was PBMCs, obtained at follow-up. This chain joins TRBV7-2 and TRBJ2-7; 9 bases align to TRBD2. DNA of the CDR3: TGTGCCAGCAGCTTCCTAGCGGGGTTTGAGCAGTACGTC. Its protein product is CASSFLAGFEQYV.